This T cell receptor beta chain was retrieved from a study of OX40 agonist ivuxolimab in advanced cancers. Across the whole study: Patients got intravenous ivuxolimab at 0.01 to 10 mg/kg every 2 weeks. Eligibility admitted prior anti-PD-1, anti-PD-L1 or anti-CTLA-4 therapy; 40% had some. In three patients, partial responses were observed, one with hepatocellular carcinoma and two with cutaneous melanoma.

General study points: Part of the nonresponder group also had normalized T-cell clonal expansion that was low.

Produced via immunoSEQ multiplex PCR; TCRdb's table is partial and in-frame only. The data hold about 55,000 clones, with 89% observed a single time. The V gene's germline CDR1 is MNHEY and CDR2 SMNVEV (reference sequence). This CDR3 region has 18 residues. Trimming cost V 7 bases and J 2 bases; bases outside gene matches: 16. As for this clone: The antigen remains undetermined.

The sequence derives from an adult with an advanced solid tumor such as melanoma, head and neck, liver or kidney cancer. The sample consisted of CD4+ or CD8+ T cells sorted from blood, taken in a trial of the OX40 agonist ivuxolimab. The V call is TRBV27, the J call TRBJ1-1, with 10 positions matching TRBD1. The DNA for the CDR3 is TGTGCCAGCACCTTCACGTACTCGGGACAGGGGCCTAACACTGAAGCTTTCTTT. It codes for CASTFTYSGQGPNTEAFF.